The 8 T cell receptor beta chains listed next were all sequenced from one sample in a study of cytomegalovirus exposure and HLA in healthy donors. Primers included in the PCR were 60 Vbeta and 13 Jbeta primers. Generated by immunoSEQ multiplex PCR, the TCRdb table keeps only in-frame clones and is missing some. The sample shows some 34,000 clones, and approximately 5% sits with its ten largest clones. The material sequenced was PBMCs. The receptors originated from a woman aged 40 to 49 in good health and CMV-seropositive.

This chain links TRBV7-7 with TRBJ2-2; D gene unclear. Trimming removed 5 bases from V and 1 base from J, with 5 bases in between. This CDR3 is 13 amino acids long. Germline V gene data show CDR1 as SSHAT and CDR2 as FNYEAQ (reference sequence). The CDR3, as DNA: TGTGCCAGCAGCCCACAGAACACCGGGGAGCTGTTTTTT. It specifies CASSPQNTGELFF.

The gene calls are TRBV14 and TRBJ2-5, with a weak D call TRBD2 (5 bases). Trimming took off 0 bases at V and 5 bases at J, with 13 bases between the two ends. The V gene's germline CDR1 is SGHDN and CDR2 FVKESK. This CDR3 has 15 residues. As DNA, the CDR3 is TGTGCCAGCAGCCAAGATGTAGCGCCCCAGGAGACCCAGTACTTC. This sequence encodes CASSQDVAPQETQYF.

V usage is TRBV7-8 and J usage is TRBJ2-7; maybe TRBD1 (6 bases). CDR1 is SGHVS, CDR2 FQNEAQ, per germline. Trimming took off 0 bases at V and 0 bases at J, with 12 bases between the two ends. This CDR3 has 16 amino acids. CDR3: CASSLASGGFSYEQYF. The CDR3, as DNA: TGTGCCAGCAGCTTAGCGTCTGGGGGCTTCTCCTACGAGCAGTACTTC.

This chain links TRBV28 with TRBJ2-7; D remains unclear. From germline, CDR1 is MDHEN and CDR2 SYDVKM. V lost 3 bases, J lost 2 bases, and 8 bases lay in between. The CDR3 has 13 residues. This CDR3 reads CASSLIAAYEQYF. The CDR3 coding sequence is TGTGCCAGCAGTTTGATAGCCGCCTACGAGCAGTACTTC.

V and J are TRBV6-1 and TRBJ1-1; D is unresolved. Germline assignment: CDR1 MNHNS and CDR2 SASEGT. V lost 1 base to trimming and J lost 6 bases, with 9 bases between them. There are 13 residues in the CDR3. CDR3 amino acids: CASSEDRGPEAFF. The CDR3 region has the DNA TGTGCCAGCAGTGAAGACCGCGGCCCTGAAGCTTTCTTT.

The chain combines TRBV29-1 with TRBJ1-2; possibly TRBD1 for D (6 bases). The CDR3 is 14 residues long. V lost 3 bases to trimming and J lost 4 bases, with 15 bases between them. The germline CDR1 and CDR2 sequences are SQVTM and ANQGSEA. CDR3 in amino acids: CSVDGSGALYGYTF. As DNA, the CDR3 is TGCAGCGTTGATGGGTCAGGGGCCCTCTATGGCTACACCTTC.

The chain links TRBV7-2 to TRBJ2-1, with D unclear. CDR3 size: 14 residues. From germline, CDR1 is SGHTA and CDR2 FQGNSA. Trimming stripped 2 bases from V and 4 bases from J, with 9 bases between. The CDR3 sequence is CASSLFGGYNEQFF. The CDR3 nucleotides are TGTGCCAGCAGCTTATTTGGCGGATACAATGAGCAGTTCTTC.

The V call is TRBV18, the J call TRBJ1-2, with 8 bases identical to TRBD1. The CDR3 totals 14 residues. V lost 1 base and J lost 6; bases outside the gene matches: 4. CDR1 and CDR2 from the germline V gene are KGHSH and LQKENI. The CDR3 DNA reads TGTGCCAGCTCACCACGACAGGGGTTGGATGGCTACACCTTC. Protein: CASSPRQGLDGYTF.